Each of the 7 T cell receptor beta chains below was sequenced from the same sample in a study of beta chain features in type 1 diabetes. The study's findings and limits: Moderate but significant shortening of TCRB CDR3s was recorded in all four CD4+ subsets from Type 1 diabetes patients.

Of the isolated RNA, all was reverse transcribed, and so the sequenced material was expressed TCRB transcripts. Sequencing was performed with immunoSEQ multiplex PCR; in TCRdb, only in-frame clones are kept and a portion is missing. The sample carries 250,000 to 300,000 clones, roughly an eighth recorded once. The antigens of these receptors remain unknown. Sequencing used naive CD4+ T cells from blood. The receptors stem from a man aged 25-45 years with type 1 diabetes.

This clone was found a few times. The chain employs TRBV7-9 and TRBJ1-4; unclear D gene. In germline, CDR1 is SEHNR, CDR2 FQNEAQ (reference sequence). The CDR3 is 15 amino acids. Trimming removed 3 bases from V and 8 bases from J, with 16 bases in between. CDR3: CASSLGVAGGEKLFF. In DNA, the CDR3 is TGTGCCAGCAGCTTGGGAGTTGCTGGAGGCGAAAAACTGTTTTTT.

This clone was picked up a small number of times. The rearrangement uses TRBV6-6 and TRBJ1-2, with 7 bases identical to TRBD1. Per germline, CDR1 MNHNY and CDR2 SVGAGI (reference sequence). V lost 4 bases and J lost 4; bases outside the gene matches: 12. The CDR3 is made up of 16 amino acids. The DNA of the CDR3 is TGTGCCAGCAGTTGGTTCAATACCGGGACAGCCTATGGCTACACCTTC. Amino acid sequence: CASSWFNTGTAYGYTF.

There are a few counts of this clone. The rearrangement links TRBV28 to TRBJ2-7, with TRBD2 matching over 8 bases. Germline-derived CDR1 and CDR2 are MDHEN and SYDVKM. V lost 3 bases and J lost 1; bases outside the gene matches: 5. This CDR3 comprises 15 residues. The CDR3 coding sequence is TGTGCCAGCAGTTTCCCTACTAGCGGTTCCTACGAGCAGTACTTC. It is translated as CASSFPTSGSYEQYF.

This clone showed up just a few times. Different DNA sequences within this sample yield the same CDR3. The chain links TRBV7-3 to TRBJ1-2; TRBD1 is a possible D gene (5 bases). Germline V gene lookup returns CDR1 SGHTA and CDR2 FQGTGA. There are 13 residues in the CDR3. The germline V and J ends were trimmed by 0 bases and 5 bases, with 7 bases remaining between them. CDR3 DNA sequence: TGTGCCAGCAGCTTAACCGGGGGTTATGGCTACACCTTC. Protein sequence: CASSLTGGYGYTF.

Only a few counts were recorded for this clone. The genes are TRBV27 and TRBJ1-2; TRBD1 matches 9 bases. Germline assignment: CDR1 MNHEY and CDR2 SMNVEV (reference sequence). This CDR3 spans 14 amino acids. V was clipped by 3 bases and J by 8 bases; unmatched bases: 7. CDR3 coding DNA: TGTGCCAGCAGTTTTGACCACAGGGGGCAAGGCTACACCTTC. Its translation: CASSFDHRGQGYTF.

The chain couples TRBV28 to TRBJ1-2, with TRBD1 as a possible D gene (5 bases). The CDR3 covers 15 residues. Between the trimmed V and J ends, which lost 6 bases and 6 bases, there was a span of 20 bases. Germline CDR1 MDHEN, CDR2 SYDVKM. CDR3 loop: CASRTPLGPGNGYTF. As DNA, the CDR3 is TGTGCCAGCAGAACCCCTCTGGGTCCAGGGAATGGCTACACCTTC.

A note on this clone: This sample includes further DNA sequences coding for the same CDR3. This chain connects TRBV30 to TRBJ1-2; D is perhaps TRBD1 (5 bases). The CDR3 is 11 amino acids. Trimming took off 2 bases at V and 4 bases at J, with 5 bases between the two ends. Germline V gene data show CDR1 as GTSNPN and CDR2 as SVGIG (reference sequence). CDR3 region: CAWSTGYGYTF. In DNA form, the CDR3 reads TGTGCCTGGAGTACAGGCTATGGCTACACCTTC.